Listed below are T cell receptor beta chains from one sample, sequenced in a study of blood T cells in healthy people across ages. One entry per CDR3 protein results from TCRdb running MiXCR on the 5' RACE reads. The sample comprises about 1,500,000 distinct CDR3 sequences, roughly 40% of which are singletons, and approximately 7.9% rests with the top ten. The specimen was blood. The origin of the receptors is a woman aged 18 to 35 in good health. Both conserved end residues are part of each CDR3. The D gene is left open where the match is weak. The listing skips clone size in some rows; elsewhere it reads once, few, many or a size class.

-,TRBV2,TRBD1,TRBJ1-2,CASSGGWTGGDRDYGYTF,TGTGCCAGCAGTGGTGGTTGGACAGGGGGCGATCGGGACTATGGCTACACCTTC
-,TRBV20-1,TRBD1,TRBJ1-2,CSASSDREGYTF,TGCAGTGCTTCCTCGGACAGGGAGGGCTACACCTTC
few,TRBV3-1,TRBD2,TRBJ2-3,CASSQDPSTSGYTDTQYF,TGTGCCAGCAGCCAAGACCCCTCGACTAGCGGATACACAGATACGCAGTATTTT
-,TRBV20-1,TRBD1,TRBJ1-2,CSARKTGGYGYTF,TGCAGTGCTAGAAAAACAGGGGGCTATGGCTACACCTTC
once,TRBV12-3/TRBV12-4,-,TRBJ1-5,CASGVGGDNQPQHF,TGTGCCAGCGGTGTGGGAGGGGACAATCAGCCCCAGCATTTT
-,TRBV12-3/TRBV12-4,-,TRBJ1-5,CVSSTADRQPQHF,TGTGTCAGCAGTACTGCCGACAGGCAGCCCCAGCATTTT
-,TRBV20-1,TRBD1,TRBJ1-5,CSARDGQGAKVNQPQHF,TGCAGTGCTAGAGATGGACAGGGGGCGAAGGTGAATCAGCCCCAGCATTTT
-,TRBV6-1,-,TRBJ1-5,CASSANLDRYQPQHF,TGTGCCAGCAGTGCCAACCTCGACAGATATCAGCCCCAGCATTTT
few,TRBV10-2,TRBD1,TRBJ1-2,CASGQGSGYGYTF,TGCGCCAGCGGACAGGGGAGTGGCTATGGCTACACCTTC
-,TRBV20-1,-,TRBJ1-4,CSVPLGPNEKLFF,TGCAGTGTCCCTCTGGGGCCTAATGAAAAACTGTTTTTT
-,TRBV20-1,TRBD2,TRBJ2-5,CSARVAGGKETQYF,TGCAGTGCTAGAGTAGCGGGAGGGAAAGAGACCCAGTACTTC
-,TRBV3-1,-,TRBJ1-2,CASRGPHFYGYTF,TGTGCCAGCAGGGGTCCTCACTTCTATGGCTACACCTTC
-,TRBV6-2/TRBV6-3,TRBD2,TRBJ2-5,CASSYSLAGGPRGETQYF,TGTGCCAGCAGTTACTCCCTAGCGGGAGGGCCCCGGGGAGAGACCCAGTACTTC
-,TRBV6-5,-,TRBJ2-4,CASEGPGNIQYF,TGTGCCAGCGAGGGCCCCGGGAACATTCAGTACTTC
-,TRBV29-1,TRBD1,TRBJ1-4,CSVEPGQGDEKLFF,TGCAGCGTCGAACCGGGACAGGGGGACGAAAAACTGTTTTTT
-,TRBV20-1,TRBD1,TRBJ2-3,CSPKGASSTDTQYF,TGCAGCCCGAAGGGGGCCAGTTCAACAGATACGCAGTATTTT
-,TRBV7-2,-,TRBJ2-5,CASSSQAETQYF,TGTGCCAGCAGCTCCCAGGCCGAGACCCAGTACTTC
-,TRBV3-1,TRBD2,TRBJ2-3,CASSPGLAGGHGADTQYF,TGTGCCAGCAGCCCAGGACTAGCGGGGGGGCATGGTGCAGATACGCAGTATTTT
-,TRBV12-3/TRBV12-4,TRBD1,TRBJ2-1,CASSAIQGAGYNEQFF,TGTGCCAGCAGTGCTATACAGGGGGCAGGCTACAATGAGCAGTTCTTC
-,TRBV18,-,TRBJ2-5,CASTNGFEETQYF,TGTGCCAGCACAAATGGGTTTGAAGAGACCCAGTACTTC
-,TRBV10-2,-,TRBJ2-1,CATSPRTYHEQFF,TGCGCCACGTCTCCCCGGACTTACCATGAGCAGTTCTTC
-,TRBV6-2/TRBV6-3,-,TRBJ2-5,CASRAVGEETQYF,TGTGCCAGCCGAGCAGTGGGGGAAGAGACCCAGTACTTC
few,TRBV12-3/TRBV12-4,TRBD1,TRBJ1-2,CASSPQGVYYGYTF,TGTGCCAGCAGTCCACAGGGGGTATACTATGGCTACACCTTC
few,TRBV7-2,TRBD1,TRBJ1-1,CASSPMTGVNTEAFF,TGTGCCAGCAGCCCTATGACAGGGGTGAACACTGAAGCTTTCTTT
-,TRBV7-6,-,TRBJ1-2,CASSPLSEGSYGYTF,TGTGCCAGCAGCCCATTATCAGAGGGTTCCTATGGCTACACCTTC
few,TRBV4-1,-,TRBJ1-5,CASSQGGTGNQPQHF,TGTGCCAGCAGCCAAGGAGGGACTGGCAATCAGCCCCAGCATTTT
-,TRBV5-1,-,TRBJ1-6,CASSPTGQILHF,TGCGCCAGCAGCCCCACCGGACAGATACTCCACTTT
-,TRBV12-3/TRBV12-4,-,TRBJ2-2,CASIPTGGTGELFF,TGTGCCAGCATCCCCACTGGGGGCACCGGGGAGCTGTTTTTT
-,TRBV9,TRBD1,TRBJ1-2,CASTERDRVGGYGYTF,TGTGCCAGCACCGAGAGAGACAGGGTTGGGGGCTATGGCTACACCTTC
-,TRBV7-7,-,TRBJ2-3,CASSLDPGITDTQYF,TGTGCTAGCAGCTTAGACCCGGGTATCACAGATACGCAGTATTTT
-,TRBV11-2,TRBD2,TRBJ2-1,CASSKGLAGFYNEQFF,TGTGCCAGCAGCAAGGGACTAGCGGGGTTCTACAATGAGCAGTTCTTC
-,TRBV24-1,-,TRBJ2-7,CATSLRQVTRGTYEQYF,TGTGCCACCAGCCTTCGACAGGTAACTAGGGGAACCTACGAGCAGTACTTC
few,TRBV4-2,-,TRBJ2-3,CASSQVVSGSTDTQYF,TGTGCCAGCAGCCAAGTGGTGAGCGGGAGCACAGATACGCAGTATTTT
-,TRBV4-2,-,TRBJ2-7,CASSQGPGRSISISYNEQYF,TGTGCCAGCAGCCAAGGGCCGGGACGGTCGATAAGTATCTCCTACAATGAGCAGTACTTC
-,TRBV7-9,-,TRBJ2-1,CASSLAGRSSYNEQFF,TGTGCCAGCAGCTTAGCAGGGAGGAGCTCCTACAATGAGCAGTTCTTC
few,TRBV5-1,-,TRBJ2-3,CASSFRRPSTDTQYF,TGCGCCAGCAGCTTCAGGAGACCTAGCACAGATACGCAGTATTTT
-,TRBV12-3/TRBV12-4,-,TRBJ1-2,CASSLRQTHYGYTF,TGTGCCAGCAGTTTAAGACAGACCCACTATGGCTACACCTTC
-,TRBV5-1,-,TRBJ1-2,CASSLVSSGRNYGYTF,TGCGCCAGCAGCTTGGTGTCTAGCGGGAGGAACTATGGCTACACCTTC
-,TRBV20-1,-,TRBJ2-3,CSALALTGVDTQYF,TGCAGTGCCCTGGCCCTCACGGGAGTAGATACGCAGTATTTT
few,TRBV7-9,-,TRBJ2-1,CASSFGELSSYNEQFF,TGTGCCAGCAGTTTTGGGGAATTAAGCTCCTACAATGAGCAGTTCTTC
few,TRBV9,TRBD2,TRBJ2-3,CASGRLAETDTQYF,TGTGCCAGCGGAAGACTAGCGGAGACAGATACGCAGTATTTT
-,TRBV2,-,TRBJ2-7,CASRTLQGSVYEQYF,TGTGCCAGCAGGACGCTACAGGGTTCAGTCTACGAGCAGTACTTC
-,TRBV25-1,-,TRBJ2-7,CASSEKKGPYEQYF,TGTGCCAGCAGTGAGAAGAAAGGCCCCTACGAGCAGTACTTC
few,TRBV28,-,TRBJ2-7,CASSFWGYEQYF,TGTGCCAGTAGTTTTTGGGGTTACGAGCAGTACTTC
few,TRBV5-1,-,TRBJ2-3,CASSLRDGGTDTQYF,TGCGCCAGCAGCTTGCGGGACGGAGGCACAGATACGCAGTATTTT
-,TRBV7-2,TRBD2,TRBJ2-7,CASSLGGTRVYEQYF,TGTGCCAGCAGCTTAGGCGGGACTAGGGTCTACGAGCAGTACTTC
-,TRBV4-1,-,TRBJ2-7,CASSQVAGADYEQYF,TGCGCCAGCAGCCAAGTAGCAGGGGCGGACTACGAGCAGTACTTC
-,TRBV6-5,-,TRBJ2-7,CASSRELGAGYEQYF,TGTGCCAGCAGTAGGGAACTCGGGGCTGGCTACGAGCAGTACTTC
few,TRBV6-2/TRBV6-3,TRBD2,TRBJ2-5,CASILAGGWETQYF,TGTGCCAGCATCCTTGCGGGGGGCTGGGAGACCCAGTACTTC
many,TRBV25-1,-,TRBJ2-1,CASSDRGNEQFF,TGTGCCAGCAGTGACAGGGGCAATGAGCAGTTCTTC
-,TRBV6-2/TRBV6-3,TRBD2,TRBJ2-7,CASSYLAGANYEQYF,TGTGCCAGCAGTTACCTAGCGGGGGCTAACTACGAGCAGTACTTC
-,TRBV25-1,-,TRBJ2-7,CASSEYFFGAGDEQYF,TGTGCCAGCAGTGAATATTTTTTTGGTGCCGGGGACGAGCAGTACTTC
once,TRBV6-6,TRBD2,TRBJ2-3,CASMGAGGGTDTQYF,TGTGCCAGCATGGGGGCGGGGGGGGGCACAGATACGCAGTATTTT
-,TRBV20-1,-,TRBJ2-2,CSARGGSNTGELFF,TGCAGTGCTAGAGGGGGCTCGAACACCGGGGAGCTGTTTTTT
-,TRBV7-9,TRBD1,TRBJ2-7,CASSQGQDVTHEQYF,TGTGCCAGCAGCCAGGGACAGGACGTGACCCACGAGCAGTACTTC
few,TRBV6-2/TRBV6-3,-,TRBJ2-7,CASSDQLAISEQYF,TGTGCCAGCAGTGACCAACTAGCCATCAGCGAGCAGTACTTC
-,TRBV10-3,-,TRBJ1-1,CAISESVEAFF,TGTGCCATCAGTGAGAGTGTAGAGGCTTTCTTT
-,TRBV7-9,-,TRBJ2-1,CAGASDKNVGNEQFF,TGTGCCGGGGCTAGCGATAAAAACGTGGGGAATGAGCAGTTCTTC
few,TRBV29-1,TRBD1,TRBJ1-1,CSVGQGANTEAFF,TGCAGCGTCGGACAGGGGGCGAACACTGAAGCTTTCTTT
many,TRBV7-8,TRBD2,TRBJ2-1,CASSLAPSGLAGHEQFF,TGTGCCAGCAGCTTAGCCCCATCCGGGTTAGCGGGACATGAGCAGTTCTTC